What follows are 5 T cell receptor beta chains derived from one specimen sequenced in a study of post-analysis software for immune sequencing data. Overall study results and limits: Elevated frequency relative to controls characterized about 5 TRBV segments in patients, TRBV5-6, TRBV5-1 and TRBV20-1 among them.

Unique molecular identifiers were present in the TCR beta cDNA libraries. TCRdb re-derived calls from the PCR reads in MiXCR, one entry per CDR3 protein. The sample contains hundreds of thousands of distinct CDR3 sequences, 59% of which appear only once. These receptors have no identified antigens. The material sequenced was blood. These TCRs come from a girl aged 2 to 10 with multiple sclerosis.

The J gene is TRBJ2-4, the V gene TRBV5-6, with D possibly being TRBD2 (6 bases). Trimming removed 4 bases from V and 0 bases from J, with 14 bases in between. CDR3 length equals 16 residues. CDR1 and CDR2 from the germline V gene are SGHDT and YYEEEE. CDR3 bases: TGTGCCAGCAGCCCGGGGGTTCCAAGAGCCAAAAACATTCAGTACTTC. Its protein product is CASSPGVPRAKNIQYF.

This clonotype was picked up a small number of times. The chain combines TRBV29-1 with TRBJ1-1; TRBD1 matches at 7 bases. This CDR3 is 15 amino acids long. CDR1 is SQVTM, CDR2 ANQGSEA, per germline. V gave up 7 bases and J gave up 0 bases; unmatched junction bases: 11. In DNA form, the CDR3 reads TGCAGCGCGACGAATAAACAGGGGATGAACACTGAAGCTTTCTTT. It is translated as CSATNKQGMNTEAFF.

The CDR3 DNA sequence: TGTGCCAGCAGCCAGGACTCTGAAAAACTGTTTTTT. Encoded protein: CASSQDSEKLFF. This chain connects TRBV12-3 or TRBV12-4 to TRBJ1-4; no clear D. Trimming took 6 bases from V and 7 from J, leaving 9 bases between them. This CDR3 region has 12 residues.

The gene calls are TRBV27 and TRBJ2-7, with D unclear. Germline-derived CDR1 and CDR2 are MNHEY and SMNVEV (reference sequence). This CDR3 is built from 14 residues. Trimming shortened V by 3 bases and J by 3 bases, and 12 bases separated the two germline ends. The CDR3 reads CASSFSGVGYEQYF. The CDR3 region has the DNA TGTGCCAGCAGTTTTTCTGGGGTAGGCTACGAGCAGTACTTC.

This chain joins TRBV5-1 and TRBJ2-5; 11 bases match TRBD2. Germline values: CDR1 SGHRS, CDR2 YFSETQ. With V trimmed by 5 bases and J by 3 bases, 12 bases remained unmatched. The CDR3 runs 17 residues. CDR3 nucleotide sequence: TGCGCCAGCAGTCATCGAGGGATAGCGGGAGGGGAAGAGACCCAGTACTTC. It specifies CASSHRGIAGGEETQYF.